This T cell receptor (beta chain) was documented in a study of CD8+CD57+ T cells in acquired aplastic anemia. The length of the CDR3 is 10 residues. J was trimmed by 11 bases and V by 6 bases; bases with no gene match: 3. The germline gives CDR1 SNHLY, CDR2 FYNNEI. Patients included in sequencing had previously demonstrated CD8+CD57+ cell expansion by flow cytometry. Using genomic DNA as the template, TCR beta VDJ and CDR3 profiling was carried out. TCRdb re-called the reads with MiXCR, one entry per CDR3 protein. The repertoire holds about 58,000 distinct CDR3 sequences, with roughly three fifths as singletons.

The specimen sequenced was sorted CD4+, CD8+, or CD8+CD57+ T cells (not recorded which) from PBMCs. The receptor was derived from a human donor with aplastic anemia. The rearrangement uses TRBV2 and TRBJ1-2, with 7 bases fitting TRBD1. CDR3 residues: CASSRQGYTF. The CDR3 bases are TGTGCCAGCAGCCGACAGGGTTACACCTTC.